This T cell receptor (beta chain) was captured by sequencing in a study of T cell responses to AZD1222 COVID-19 vaccine. Timing groups of about 4 and about 12 weeks for second doses were pooled. Produced via immunoSEQ multiplex PCR; TCRdb's table is partial and in-frame only. The table has 40,000 to 55,000 clones, around 86% seen once. Study findings and constraints: Repertoires were collected only later (after the peak T cell response had occurred). Spike-specific TCR breadth and depth went up after people got two AZD1222 doses. Among AZD1222 vaccinees, only six or seven were seropositive at baseline.

As regards this clone: Its antigen is undetermined.

The ends lost 4 bases at V and 5 bases at J; junction bases unmatched: 7. CDR3 length equals 14 residues. The germline CDR1 and CDR2 sequences are SGHVS and FQNEAQ. Sequences were derived from peripheral blood, sampled 28 days after the second AZD1222 dose. The chain links TRBV7-8 to TRBJ2-7; 8 bases fit TRBD2. This TCR derives from an adult who received the AZD1222 COVID-19 vaccine. CDR3 region: CASSSRAGAHEQYF. The CDR3 bases are TGTGCCAGCAGCTCCCGAGCGGGGGCCCACGAGCAGTACTTC. Full variable domain (outside the CDR3, taken from reference TRBV7-8 and TRBJ2-7): GAGVSQSPRYKVAKRGQDVALRCDPISGHVSLFWYQQALGQGPEFLTYFQNEAQLDKSGLPSDRFFAERPEGSVSTLKIQRTQQEDSAVYLCASSSRAGAHEQYFGPGTRLTVT.